This T cell receptor beta chain appears in the sequencing data of a study of PD-L1 blockade in urothelial cancer. Germline trimming cut 8 bases from V and 10 bases from J; bases unmatched to any gene: 6. From germline, CDR1 is SNHLY and CDR2 FYNNEI. This CDR3 has 13 residues. Sequencing was performed with immunoSEQ multiplex PCR; in TCRdb, only in-frame clones are kept and a portion is missing. The data show about 71,000 clones, 85% to 90% seen once. The study collected 1 to 8 samples per patient, pretreatment and on-treatment. This clone is a singleton in its sample. Material: PBMCs, obtained around atezolizumab (anti-PD-L1) treatment. The clonotype originates from a man aged 55 to 70 with urothelial cancer. The V call is TRBV2, the J call TRBJ1-6; 9 bases line up with TRBD1. The CDR3 DNA reads TGTGCCAGCCAGGACAGGGGAGGATCACCCCTCCACTTT. Its protein is CASQDRGGSPLHF.